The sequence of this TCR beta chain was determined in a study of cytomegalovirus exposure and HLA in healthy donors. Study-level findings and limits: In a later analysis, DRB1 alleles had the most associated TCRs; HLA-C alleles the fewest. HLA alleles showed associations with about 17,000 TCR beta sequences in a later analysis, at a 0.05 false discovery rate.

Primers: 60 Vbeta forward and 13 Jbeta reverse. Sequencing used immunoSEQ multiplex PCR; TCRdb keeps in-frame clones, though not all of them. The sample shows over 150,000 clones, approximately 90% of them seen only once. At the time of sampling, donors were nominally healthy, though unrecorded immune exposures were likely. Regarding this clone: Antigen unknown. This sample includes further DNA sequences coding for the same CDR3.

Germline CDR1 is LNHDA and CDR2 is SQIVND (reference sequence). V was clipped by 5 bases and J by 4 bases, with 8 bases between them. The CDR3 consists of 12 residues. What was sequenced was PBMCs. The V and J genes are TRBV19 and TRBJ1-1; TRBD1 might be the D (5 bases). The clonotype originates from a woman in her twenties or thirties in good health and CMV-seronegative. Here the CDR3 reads CASSPGGTEAFF. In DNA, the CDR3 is TGTGCCAGTAGTCCCGGGGGCACTGAAGCTTTCTTT.